This entry lists 32 T cell receptor beta chains sequenced from one sample in a study of blood T cell repertoires in COVID-19. Profiling relied on immunoSEQ multiplex PCR, and the TCRdb table lists in-frame clones only, not all of them. The sample lists about 240,000 clones, around nine tenths occurring once. The sample was peripheral blood. These receptors were taken from a middle-aged woman who had recovered from COVID-19.

The chain has TRBV7-3 and TRBJ2-2; TRBD1 aligns across 9 bases. Unmatched junction bases numbered 3, after V lost 5 bases and J lost 2 bases. This CDR3 region has 15 residues. Germline V CDR1 and CDR2: SGHTA, FQGTGA. The CDR3 DNA sequence: TGTGCCAGCAGCAGGGACAGGGTTAACACCGGGGAGCTGTTTTTT. It codes for CASSRDRVNTGELFF.

This clone has just one count. Other nucleotide sequences in the sample specify the same CDR3. The CDR3 here is CASSPRGEQYF. CDR3 coding DNA: TGTGCCAGCAGCCCCCGGGGGGAGCAGTACTTC. The chain has TRBV6-2 or TRBV6-3 and TRBJ2-7, with D perhaps TRBD2 (6 bases). The germline V gene has CDR1 MNHEY and CDR2 SVGEGT. There are 11 residues in the CDR3. V gave up 6 bases and J gave up 7 bases, with 10 bases separating them.

This clone has just a few counts. The chain combines TRBV5-4 with TRBJ2-2; tentative D call: TRBD2 (5 bases). Germline V gene data show CDR1 as SGHNT and CDR2 as YYREEE (reference sequence). This CDR3 comprises 14 residues. The V end lost 3 bases, the J end lost 7 bases, and 13 bases lay between the germline ends. This CDR3 is CASSSSMSGGELFF. Written as DNA, the CDR3 is TGTGCCAGCAGCTCCTCTATGAGCGGCGGGGAGCTGTTTTTT.

About this clone: This sample also contains other DNA sequences that code for the same CDR3. The chain recombines TRBV7-2 with TRBJ2-5; a possible D gene is TRBD2 (6 bases). This CDR3 comprises 13 residues. The germline V gene encodes CDR1 SGHTA and CDR2 FQGNSA. Trimming removed 1 base at V and 5 bases at J, with 8 bases between. The CDR3 sequence: CASSLGGRETQYF. The CDR3 DNA sequence: TGTGCCAGCAGCTTAGGAGGGAGGGAGACCCAGTACTTC. The full variable domain, its missing parts supplied by reference TRBV7-2 and TRBJ2-5, is GAGVSQSPSNKVTEKGKDVELRCDPISGHTALYWYRQSLGQGLEFLIYFQGNSAPDKSGLPSDRFSAERTGGSVSTLTIQRTQQEDSAVYLCASSLGGRETQYFGPGTRLLVL.

The rearrangement links TRBV2 to TRBJ2-2; 7 positions match TRBD2. This CDR3 spans 12 amino acids. Trimming at V came to 8 bases and at J to 3 bases, leaving 0 bases not matched to a gene. Germline-derived CDR1 and CDR2 are SNHLY and FYNNEI. CDR3 bases: TGTGCCAGCGGGGGGGACACCGGGGAGCTGTTTTTT. Translation: CASGGDTGELFF.

The rearrangement uses TRBV29-1 and TRBJ2-3; 9 nucleotides line up with TRBD2. Germline CDR1 SQVTM, CDR2 ANQGSEA. Trimming took 0 bases from V and 10 from J; bases not matched to a gene: 8. The CDR3 covers 14 residues. DNA of the CDR3: TGCAGCGTTGAAGATCTTGGTGGCGGGAGGGCGCAGTATTTT. It encodes CSVEDLGGGRAQYF.

The chain carries TRBV6-5 and TRBJ2-1, with D unresolved. With 1 base removed from V and 0 bases from J, the gap between germline ends came to 10 bases. Germline lookup yields CDR1 MNHEY and CDR2 SVGAGI. The CDR3 runs to 16 residues. CDR3 sequence (DNA): TGTGCCAGCAGTTACTTTGGGCTGGGCTCCTACAATGAGCAGTTCTTC. Amino acid sequence: CASSYFGLGSYNEQFF.

The J gene is TRBJ2-1, the V gene TRBV19; D is unresolved. The CDR3 runs 14 residues. V dropped 4 bases and J dropped 0 bases, with 7 bases sitting between them. Germline loops: CDR1 LNHDA, CDR2 SQIVND (reference sequence). The DNA for the CDR3 is TGTGCCAGTAGTAGTTGGAGCTCCTACAATGAGCAGTTCTTC. As protein: CASSSWSSYNEQFF.

In this sample, this clone turned up a few times. This rearrangement joins TRBV2 to TRBJ2-7, with D perhaps TRBD2 (6 bases). Germline assignment: CDR1 SNHLY and CDR2 FYNNEI. Trimming pared 6 bases from V and 1 base from J, leaving 19 bases between. This CDR3 comprises 16 residues. The CDR3 sequence is CASRHKGGPGSYEQYV. The CDR3 coding sequence is TGTGCCAGCAGGCACAAGGGAGGCCCCGGATCCTACGAGCAGTACGTC.

This chain connects TRBV19 to TRBJ2-1; 11 bases fit TRBD2. After removal of 3 bases from V and 2 bases from J, the junction contained 6 bases not matched to a gene. CDR1 and CDR2 from the germline V gene are LNHDA and SQIVND (reference sequence). The CDR3 consists of 17 residues. The CDR3 spells CASSISLAGGPYNEQFF. The CDR3 DNA follows: TGTGCCAGTAGTATCAGTCTAGCGGGAGGCCCCTACAATGAGCAGTTCTTC.

The genes are TRBV25-1 and TRBJ1-1; possibly TRBD1 for D (5 bases). V lost 6 bases, J lost 2 bases, and 16 bases lay in between. Per germline, CDR1 MGHDK and CDR2 SYGVNS. CDR3 size: 15 residues. The CDR3 DNA sequence: TGTGCCAGCAGGCCCCTCGGGGCGGGAAACACTGAAGCTTTCTTT. It encodes CASRPLGAGNTEAFF.

The genes are TRBV6-4 and TRBJ1-2; possible D gene TRBD1, 6 bases. V was pared by 7 bases and J by 2 bases, with 17 bases between. The germline CDR1 and CDR2 sequences are MRHNA and SNTAGT. The CDR3 is 15 residues long. Written as DNA, the CDR3 is TGTGCCAGCACCCCCGGGGGGGGCGGAAACTATGGCTACACCTTC. Protein product: CASTPGGGGNYGYTF.

The chain links TRBV27 to TRBJ2-3, with TRBD1 matching 7 bases. V lost 7 bases and J lost 6; bases outside the gene matches: 13. The CDR3 sequence is 15 residues long. Germline CDR1 is MNHEY and CDR2 is SMNVEV (reference sequence). The CDR3 loop reads CASTDNRGAADTQYF. CDR3 bases: TGTGCCAGCACCGATAACAGGGGAGCGGCGGATACGCAGTATTTT.

The rearrangement uses TRBV27 and TRBJ2-7, with TRBD1 identical over 10 bases. The CDR3 spans 13 residues. Per the germline V gene, CDR1 is MNHEY and CDR2 is SMNVEV (reference sequence). V shed 7 bases and J 3 bases; nucleotides not matched to a gene: 3. Written as DNA, the CDR3 is TGTGCCAGCATGGGGACAGGGGTCTACGAGCAGTACTTC. It specifies CASMGTGVYEQYF.

This chain uses TRBV6-1 with TRBJ1-6, with D unresolved. The germline gives CDR1 MNHNS, CDR2 SASEGT. The CDR3 spans 14 residues. V was shortened by 2 bases and J by 6 bases, with 8 bases between the two germline ends. In DNA form, the CDR3 reads TGTGCCAGCAGTGAATGGCCGGGTAATTCACCCCTCCACTTT. Amino acids: CASSEWPGNSPLHF.

This rearrangement joins TRBV3-1 (or the pseudogene TRBV3-2) to TRBJ2-4, with 8 nucleotides matching TRBD1. Germline V gives CDR1 LGHDT, CDR2 YNNKEL (reference sequence). J was trimmed by 2 bases and V by 3 bases; bases with no gene match: 9. The CDR3 is 17 residues long. The CDR3 loop is CASSQAGGGLPKNIQYF. The CDR3 DNA sequence: TGTGCCAGCAGCCAGGCAGGGGGCGGTCTCCCCAAAAACATTCAGTACTTC.

The V and J genes are TRBV19 and TRBJ2-3, with TRBD1 identical over 9 bases. V lost 6 bases to trimming and J lost 6 bases; unmatched junction nucleotides: 13. The CDR3 sequence is 16 residues long. Germline V gene sequence: CDR1 LNHDA, CDR2 SQIVND (reference sequence). The CDR3 loop is CASSLRTGAQGDTQYF. For the CDR3, the DNA is TGTGCCAGTAGCCTTAGGACAGGGGCGCAGGGGGATACGCAGTATTTT.

CDR3 loop: CASSPDSAGYTF. In DNA, the CDR3 is TGTGCCAGCAGTCCAGACAGCGCTGGCTACACCTTC. This chain uses TRBV6-5 with TRBJ1-2, with D perhaps matching TRBD1 (5 bases). V was pared by 5 bases and J by 7 bases, with 11 bases between. This CDR3 is 12 amino acids long. Germline lookup yields CDR1 MNHEY and CDR2 SVGAGI.

The chain couples TRBV10-3 to TRBJ2-1; TRBD2 matches 14 bases. The CDR3 consists of 16 residues. Trimming removed 6 bases from V and 10 bases from J; junction bases left unmatched: 11. Germline V lookup: CDR1 ENHRY, CDR2 SYGVKD. DNA for the CDR3: TGTGCCATCAGAGAAGAGGGACTAGCGGGAGTTGGCGAGCAGTTCTTC. It translates to CAIREEGLAGVGEQFF.

The chain recombines TRBV15 with TRBJ2-7; D is perhaps TRBD2 (5 bases). Germline V lookup: CDR1 LNHNV, CDR2 YYDKDF (reference sequence). CDR3 length: 15 amino acids. The V and J ends lost 1 base and 2 bases respectively, with 12 bases between them. CDR3 sequence: CATSRVPAATYEQYF. CDR3 bases: TGTGCCACCAGCAGAGTTCCAGCGGCGACCTACGAGCAGTACTTC.

The chain uses TRBV18 and TRBJ1-1, with D uncertain. Trimming removed 7 bases at V and 3 bases at J, with 9 bases between. CDR1 KGHSH and CDR2 LQKENI come from the germline V gene. This CDR3 spans 12 amino acids. The CDR3 sequence: CASYHEDTEAFF. The CDR3 nucleotides are TGTGCCAGCTATCACGAGGACACTGAAGCTTTCTTT.

The chain employs TRBV5-6 and TRBJ1-1; 8 nucleotides line up with TRBD1. Germline trimming cut 4 bases from V and 2 bases from J; bases unmatched to any gene: 7. Germline V lookup: CDR1 SGHDT, CDR2 YYEEEE. This CDR3 region has 15 residues. CDR3 residues: CASSLTPGGNTEAFF. CDR3 nucleotides: TGTGCCAGCAGCCTGACCCCAGGGGGCAACACTGAAGCTTTCTTT. Using reference TRBV5-6 and TRBJ1-1 for the parts outside the CDR3, the full variable domain is DAGVTQSPTHLIKTRGQQVTLRCSPKSGHDTVSWYQQALGQGPQFIFQYYEEEERQRGNFPDRFSGHQFPNYSSELNVNALLLGDSALYLCASSLTPGGNTEAFFGQGTRLTVV.

J is TRBJ2-3 and V is TRBV6-4; weak D call: TRBD2 (5 bases). Per the germline V gene, CDR1 is MRHNA and CDR2 is SNTAGT. Trimming took off 3 bases at V and 5 bases at J, with 12 bases between the two ends. This CDR3 spans 14 amino acids. The CDR3 coding sequence is TGTGCCAGCAGTGATTCTGGGAGAAGAGATACGCAGTATTTT. This sequence encodes CASSDSGRRDTQYF.

The chain is built from TRBV14 and TRBJ2-1, with TRBD2 matching over 10 bases. The V segment lost 4 bases and the J segment 7 bases; nucleotides outside the gene matches: 13. The germline gives CDR1 SGHDN, CDR2 FVKESK. The CDR3 sequence is 17 residues long. CDR3 sequence (DNA): TGTGCCAGCAGCCGCCCAGAAAGCGGGAGGGCCTGGAATGAGCAGTTCTTC. Its protein product is CASSRPESGRAWNEQFF.

V is TRBV7-3 and J is TRBJ2-6; weak D call: TRBD2 (6 bases). Per germline, CDR1 SGHTA and CDR2 FQGTGA. This CDR3 region has 16 residues. V dropped 4 bases and J dropped 4 bases, with 14 bases sitting between them. The DNA of the CDR3 is TGTGCCAGCAGCTACCGTGGAGGGGCCGGGGCCAACGTCCTGACTTTC. It encodes CASSYRGGAGANVLTF.

The chain recombines TRBV11-2 with TRBJ1-2; possibly TRBD1 for D (5 bases). Per germline, CDR1 SGHAT and CDR2 FQNNGV. There are 14 residues in the CDR3. Trimming shortened V by 7 bases and J by 5 bases, and 17 bases separated the two germline ends. The CDR3 sequence: CASNPRVGGYGYTF. The CDR3 bases are TGTGCCAGCAACCCGAGGGTTGGGGGGTATGGCTACACCTTC.

This clone was seen a few times. V is TRBV19 and J is TRBJ2-7, with 8 bases aligning to TRBD1. The CDR3 has 16 residues. The trim removed 4 bases at V and 0 bases at J, leaving 8 bases unmatched. CDR1 LNHDA and CDR2 SQIVND come from the germline V gene (reference sequence). The CDR3 sequence: CASSTQGAPSSYEQYV. The CDR3 DNA is TGTGCCAGTAGTACCCAGGGGGCCCCGAGCTCCTACGAGCAGTACGTC.

The V call is TRBV28, the J call TRBJ1-2; 7 bases align to TRBD1. Germline CDR1 and CDR2: MDHEN and SYDVKM. This CDR3 has 12 residues. V lost 5 bases, J lost 12 bases, and 9 bases stayed unmatched. The CDR3 DNA reads as TGTGCCAGCAGTCCTTCCACAGGGGCCAACACCTTC. Protein product: CASSPSTGANTF.

V is TRBV19 and J is TRBJ2-5; 7 positions agree with TRBD1. J gave up 2 bases and V 6 bases, and 3 bases lay outside the gene matches. The CDR3 is made up of 13 amino acids. Germline assignment: CDR1 LNHDA and CDR2 SQIVND (reference sequence). The CDR3 sequence: CASRGTDQETQYF. The CDR3 bases are TGTGCCAGTAGGGGGACAGATCAAGAGACCCAGTACTTC.

The chain carries TRBV27 and TRBJ2-4; no definite D call. The germline V gene has CDR1 MNHEY and CDR2 SMNVEV (reference sequence). V was shortened by 6 bases and J by 9 bases, with 12 bases between the two germline ends. The length of the CDR3 is 12 residues. The CDR3 DNA is TGTGCCAGCAGCCGACGCGGTGGCATTCAGTACTTC. As protein: CASSRRGGIQYF.

This clone has only one observation. The chain employs TRBV19 and TRBJ1-1, with 9 bases that match TRBD1. Trimming at V came to 10 bases and at J to 3 bases, leaving 6 bases not matched to a gene. CDR1 and CDR2 (germline): LNHDA, SQIVND (reference sequence). The CDR3 extends over 13 amino acids. CDR3 nucleotides: TGTGCCACCGAGGGACAGGGCCACACTGAAGCTTTCTTT. It is translated as CATEGQGHTEAFF.

The V and J genes are TRBV6-5 and TRBJ1-1; D unresolved. Trimming removed 5 bases from V and 1 base from J, with 14 bases in between. The CDR3 is 15 amino acids. Germline V gene sequence: CDR1 MNHEY, CDR2 SVGAGI. Here the CDR3 reads CASSMSRHPNTEAFF. The CDR3, as DNA: TGTGCCAGCAGTATGTCCCGACACCCGAACACTGAAGCTTTCTTT.